The clone carrying this T cell receptor beta chain was counted a few times. What it recognizes is unknown. The sample belongs to a study of blood T cells in healthy people across ages. Germline assignment: CDR1 MNHEY and CDR2 SMNVEV (reference sequence). The length of the CDR3 is 12 residues. Regarding the study as a whole: TCR beta diversity per million T cells fell roughly linearly with age.

Through a sample-barcoded 5' primer and a J-beta primer mix, a second PCR was run for roughly 7 to 12 cycles. From the 5' RACE reads, TCRdb called clonotypes with MiXCR, one entry per CDR3 protein. The table has approximately 1.5 million distinct CDR3 sequences, roughly two fifths seen once; the top ten hold approximately 4%. Peripheral blood from each donor was collected in a volume of approximately 9.2 milliliters. The TCR was taken from a woman younger than 35 in good health. The V call is TRBV27, the J call TRBJ2-1; 11 bases align to TRBD2. Sequenced input: blood. The CDR3 reads CAVAGGSTEQFF. Written as DNA, the CDR3 is TGTGCAGTAGCGGGAGGGAGTACTGAGCAGTTCTTC.